Listed below are T cell receptor beta chains from one sample, sequenced in a study of post-analysis software for immune sequencing data. TCRdb re-called the PCR reads with MiXCR, one entry per CDR3 protein. Of roughly 730,000 distinct CDR3 sequences listed, 30% are singletons. The sequenced sample consisted of blood. These receptors all come from a girl under 18 with multiple sclerosis. The CDR3 runs from the conserved cysteine through the conserved F or W. The D gene is left open where the match is weak. Clone size is shown for a subset of rows, as once, few, many or a class of expanded clone.

TRBD1,16,TRBV5-1,-,TRBJ1-4,TGCGCCAGCAGCTTGGGCCGGACAGGGGATCGGGAAAAACTGTTTTTT,CASSLGRTGDREKLFF
-,12,TRBV5-1,few,TRBJ2-6,TGCGCCAGCAGGGAGGGGGCCAACGTCCTGACTTTC,CASREGANVLTF
-,14,TRBV5-1,-,TRBJ2-3,TGCGCCAGCAGCTTGTACGTACTCCTCGATACGCAGTATTTT,CASSLYVLLDTQYF
-,13,TRBV12-3/TRBV12-4,few,TRBJ1-2,TGTGCCAGCAGTTTAGGGGAGGAATATGGCTACACCTTC,CASSLGEEYGYTF
TRBD2,16,TRBV28,-,TRBJ2-3,TGTGCCAGCAGTTTATCAGCGGGGGGCGGTGGAGATACGCAGTATTTT,CASSLSAGGGGDTQYF
TRBD1,14,TRBV29-1,-,TRBJ2-5,TGCAGCGTTGACGGGCTGGGACAGGGAGAGACCCAGTACTTC,CSVDGLGQGETQYF
-,16,TRBV13,-,TRBJ2-3,TGTGCCAGCAGCCTACGGGGACTGGGAACCACAGATACGCAGTATTTT,CASSLRGLGTTDTQYF
TRBD1,13,TRBV28,few,TRBJ1-2,TGTGCCAGCAGGCGGCAGGGGGCTGATGGCTACACCTTC,CASRRQGADGYTF
TRBD1,16,TRBV18,-,TRBJ2-1,TGTGCCAGCTCACCACCATTGGCAGGGGGTCAGAGTGAGCAGTTCTTC,CASSPPLAGGQSEQFF
-,17,TRBV5-1,few,TRBJ2-4,TGCGCCAGCAGCTTGGAATGGCCCCCGGCAGCCAAAAACATTCAGTACTTC,CASSLEWPPAAKNIQYF
TRBD1,18,TRBV7-2,few,TRBJ2-6,TGTGCCAGCAGCTCCGGGACAGGGGTACGCTCTGGGGCCAACGTCCTGACTTTC,CASSSGTGVRSGANVLTF
TRBD1,14,TRBV7-2,-,TRBJ2-5,TGTGCCAGCAGCACACAGGGGTTGCGGGAGACCCAGTACTTC,CASSTQGLRETQYF
TRBD1,16,TRBV29-1,many,TRBJ2-1,TGCAGCGTTGCTTTCTTCCGGGACAGGGGATACAATGAGCAGTTCTTC,CSVAFFRDRGYNEQFF
-,15,TRBV6-2/TRBV6-3,few,TRBJ1-5,TGTGCCAGCAGTTATGGTTCAGGCAGAAGACAGCCCCAGCATTTT,CASSYGSGRRQPQHF
-,15,TRBV10-1,many,TRBJ2-6,TGTGCCAGCAGTGACGGGGGCTCTGGGGCCAACGTCCTGACTTTC,CASSDGGSGANVLTF
-,14,TRBV6-5,few,TRBJ2-3,TGTGCCAGCAGTCAGACTAGACTGGGGGATACGCAGTATTTT,CASSQTRLGDTQYF
TRBD2,14,TRBV10-3,many,TRBJ2-7,TGTGCCATCAGGCTAGCGGGAGCGGCCTACGAGCAGTACTTC,CAIRLAGAAYEQYF
-,15,TRBV3-1,once,TRBJ1-6,TGTGCCAGCAGCCAAGAGGTCCGCCTTCGTTCACCCCTCCACTTT,CASSQEVRLRSPLHF
-,11,TRBV5-5,many,TRBJ2-7,TGTGCCAGCAGCTTTACCCACGAGCAGTACTTC,CASSFTHEQYF
TRBD2,16,TRBV7-9,-,TRBJ2-5,TGTGCCAGCAGCTCTAGCGGGGGGTTCGCAGGGGAGACCAAGTACTTC,CASSSSGGFAGETKYF
-,13,TRBV4-3,-,TRBJ1-1,TGCGCCAGCAGCCAAGATTCGGCTCGGGGGGCTTTCTTT,CASSQDSARGAFF
TRBD1,15,TRBV6-5,-,TRBJ1-2,TGTGCCAGCAGGTTCAGGGGGTTTGCAAACTATGGCTACACCTTC,CASRFRGFANYGYTF
-,12,TRBV20-1,-,TRBJ2-1,TGCAGTGCCCCATCGCGGGTAGGTGAGCAGTTCTTC,CSAPSRVGEQFF
-,13,TRBV7-2,few,TRBJ2-3,TGTGCCAGCAGCCCCGTCAGAACGAATCCGCAGTATTTT,CASSPVRTNPQYF
-,12,TRBV12-3/TRBV12-4,-,TRBJ1-2,TGTGCCAGCACCCGGGGTTGGCGGGGCTACACCTTC,CASTRGWRGYTF
TRBD2,13,TRBV6-2/TRBV6-3,-,TRBJ2-1,TGTGCCAGCAGCCTGGGACTAGTTGTTCGGCAGTTCTTC,CASSLGLVVRQFF